The present entry profiles one T cell receptor (beta chain) with its context. This record belongs to a study of blood T cell repertoires in COVID-19. Whole-study context: Some COVID-19 samples were acute and others convalescent; all came from the United States, Italy and Spain.

This CDR3 is 12 amino acids long. V lost 4 bases and J lost 4, with 8 bases in between. Per germline, CDR1 SGDLS and CDR2 YYNGEE. This study enrolled people aged 18 to 89 from about two dozen US geographic areas. Participants were placed into cohorts based on the clinical history they reported. Only in-frame clones appear in the TCRdb table, and some are missing; sequencing was by immunoSEQ multiplex PCR. The sample carries roughly 250,000 clones, around nine tenths recorded once. The receptor was isolated from a woman aged 18-29 years who had recovered from COVID-19. Sequenced material: PBMCs or T cells enriched from blood (not recorded which). This chain uses TRBV9 with TRBJ1-2; maybe TRBD1 (6 bases). CDR3 amino acids: CASSSQGYGYTF. The CDR3 DNA sequence: TGTGCCAGCAGCTCACAGGGCTATGGCTACACCTTC. Variable domain in full (rest from reference TRBV9 and TRBJ1-2): DSGVTQTPKHLITATGQRVTLRCSPRSGDLSVYWYQQSLDQGLQFLIQYYNGEERAKGNILERFSAQQFPDLHSELNLSSLELGDSALYFCASSSQGYGYTFGSGTRLTVV.